The 24 T cell receptor beta chains in this list originate from one sample, sequenced in a study of CD8 T cells in ankylosing spondylitis. Their specific antigens are unknown. TCRdb reprocessed the 5' RACE reads via MiXCR and lists one record per CDR3 protein. Counted here are about 800,000 distinct CDR3 sequences, 12% occurring once; the ten biggest clones make up approximately 0.51%. Study-wide points: Ankylosing spondylitis blood appeared to be characterized by a TCR beta motif of several highly homologous variants.

The sequenced material came from blood, either unsorted or a sorted T cell fraction (not recorded which). The source of these receptors is a male donor with ankylosing spondylitis.

The chain has TRBV7-9 and TRBJ1-1; maybe TRBD1 (6 bases). Germline loops: CDR1 SEHNR, CDR2 FQNEAQ (reference sequence). V lost 1 base and J 4 bases, leaving 19 bases between the germline ends. The CDR3 length is 17 residues. The CDR3 reads CASSLGRTGGLSTEAFF. As DNA, the CDR3 is TGTGCCAGCAGCTTAGGCCGAACGGGGGGCTTGAGCACTGAAGCTTTCTTT. Together with reference TRBV7-9 and TRBJ1-1, the CDR3 gives the full variable domain: DTGVSQNPRHKITKRGQNVTFRCDPISEHNRLYWYRQTLGQGPEFLTYFQNEAQLEKSRLLSDRFSAERPKGSFSTLEIQRTEQGDSAMYLCASSLGRTGGLSTEAFFGQGTRLTVV.

The sample holds a few counts of this clonotype. V usage is TRBV6-5 and J usage is TRBJ1-6; D uncertain. Germline loops: CDR1 MNHEY, CDR2 SVGAGI. V lost 0 bases and J 13 bases, leaving 16 bases between the germline ends. The CDR3 is 15 residues long. The CDR3 sequence is CASSYSPLTLGPLHF. DNA of the CDR3: TGTGCCAGCAGTTACTCACCCCTCACGTTAGGTCCCCTCCACTTT.

The rearrangement links TRBV10-3 to TRBJ2-5; 8 bases map to TRBD1. This CDR3 has 15 residues. V gave up 3 bases and J gave up 2 bases; unmatched junction bases: 5. CDR1 and CDR2 (germline): ENHRY, SYGVKD. CDR3 nucleotides: TGTGCCATCAGTGAAGGGACAGGAGGACAAGAGACCCAGTACTTC. This gives the protein CAISEGTGGQETQYF.

The sample holds a few counts of this clonotype. The chain combines TRBV27 with TRBJ2-2; D is unresolved. CDR3 length equals 15 residues. Germline CDR1 MNHEY, CDR2 SMNVEV (reference sequence). With 2 bases removed from V and 0 bases from J, the gap between germline ends came to 7 bases. CDR3 sequence: CASSLKTTNTGELFF. For the CDR3, the DNA is TGTGCCAGCAGTTTAAAGACAACGAACACCGGGGAGCTGTTTTTT.

In this sample, this clonotype turned up once. The V call is TRBV5-5, the J call TRBJ2-2, with 7 bases matching TRBD1. V shed 4 bases, J shed 1 base, and the junction held 4 bases outside the gene matches. The CDR3 sequence is 15 residues long. CDR1 is SGHKS, CDR2 YYEKEE, per germline (reference sequence). The CDR3 DNA follows: TGTGCCAGCAGCAAGAGGGGGCTGAACACCGGGGAGCTGTTTTTT. It specifies CASSKRGLNTGELFF.

In its sample, this clonotype was seen many times. The gene calls are TRBV7-6 and TRBJ2-3; D not certain. Germline CDR1 reads SGHVS; CDR2 reads FNYEAQ. The CDR3 has 14 residues. Deletions cut 4 bases from V and 0 bases from J, with 8 bases between. The CDR3 loop is CASSYWSSTDTQYF. The CDR3 DNA is TGTGCCAGCAGCTACTGGTCGAGCACAGATACGCAGTATTTT. The complete variable domain, with remaining parts taken from reference TRBV7-6 and TRBJ2-3, reads GAGVSQSPRYKVTKRGQDVALRCDPISGHVSLYWYRQALGQGPEFLTYFNYEAQQDKSGLPNDRFSAERPEGSISTLTIQRTEQRDSAMYRCASSYWSSTDTQYFGPGTRLTVL.

This clonotype came up many times. This chain uses TRBV20-1 with TRBJ2-7, with TRBD1 identical over 10 bases. The germline gives CDR1 DFQATT, CDR2 SNEGSKA (reference sequence). V shed 2 bases, J shed 7 bases, and the junction held 11 bases outside the gene matches. The CDR3 is 15 residues long. The CDR3 DNA sequence: TGCAGTGCTAGAACTCCTGGACAGGGGGACGGTGAGCAGTACTTC. Amino acids: CSARTPGQGDGEQYF.

The CDR3 coding sequence is TGTGCCATCGGTAATAGCGGGAGTTACAATGAGCAGTTCTTC. Its protein product is CAIGNSGSYNEQFF. The chain is built from TRBV10-3 and TRBJ2-1, with 9 bases that match TRBD2. The V gene end was trimmed by 8 bases and the J gene end by 4 bases; junction bases not matched to a gene: 6. The CDR3 spans 14 residues. CDR1 and CDR2 (germline): ENHRY, SYGVKD.

This clonotype was found a few times. The rearrangement uses TRBV29-1 and TRBJ2-4; D may correspond to TRBD1 or TRBD2 (5 bases each). The CDR3 totals 13 residues. Germline CDR1 reads SQVTM; CDR2 reads ANQGSEA. Deletions cut 6 bases from V and 3 bases from J, with 12 bases between. The DNA of the CDR3 is TGCAGCGTAAATGGGGGAGACAAAAACATTCAGTACTTC. Its protein is CSVNGGDKNIQYF. Full variable domain (rest looked up from reference TRBV29-1 and TRBJ2-4): SAVISQKPSRDICQRGTSLTIQCQVDSQVTMMFWYRQQPGQSLTLIATANQGSEATYESGFVIDKFPISRPNLTFSTLTVSNMSPEDSSIYLCSVNGGDKNIQYFGAGTRLSVL.

In its sample, this clonotype was seen a few times. The rearrangement uses TRBV15 and TRBJ2-7; tentatively, D is TRBD1 (5 bases). Trimming pared 1 base from V and 4 bases from J, leaving 11 bases between. Germline V CDR1 and CDR2: LNHNV, YYDKDF (reference sequence). The CDR3 is made up of 14 amino acids. The CDR3 protein is CATSRARGGYEQYF. Written as DNA, the CDR3 is TGTGCCACCAGCAGAGCTAGGGGTGGTTACGAGCAGTACTTC.

This clonotype was observed many times. V usage is TRBV5-1 and J usage is TRBJ2-7; 8 nucleotides line up with TRBD2. V gave up 6 bases and J gave up 2 bases; unmatched junction bases: 7. Germline V CDR1 and CDR2: SGHRS, YFSETQ. CDR3 size: 14 residues. CDR3 residues: CASTGGGNPYEQYF. The CDR3 nucleotides read TGCGCCAGCACGGGGGGGGGTAACCCCTACGAGCAGTACTTC.

This clonotype was seen at least ten times. The CDR3 protein is CSIGTAAGNTIYF. The DNA of the CDR3 is TGCAGCATAGGGACAGCTGCTGGAAACACCATATATTTT. The rearrangement links TRBV29-1 to TRBJ1-3; 7 nucleotides agree with TRBD1. Germline CDR1 is SQVTM and CDR2 is ANQGSEA. The CDR3 loop spans 13 amino acids. V shed 8 bases, J shed 2 bases, and the junction held 6 bases outside the gene matches.

This clonotype was seen many times. This rearrangement joins TRBV6-5 to TRBJ1-5; 8 bases fit TRBD1. Germline V gives CDR1 MNHEY, CDR2 SVGAGI. After removal of 2 bases from V and 3 bases from J, the junction contained 6 bases not matched to a gene. This CDR3 is built from 16 residues. CDR3 amino acids: CASSYSIQGVNQPQHF. The CDR3 coding sequence is TGTGCCAGCAGTTACAGTATACAGGGGGTCAATCAGCCCCAGCATTTT.

The V gene is TRBV5-1, the J gene TRBJ2-2, with TRBD1 matching 11 bases. Germline V gene sequence: CDR1 SGHRS, CDR2 YFSETQ. CDR3 length equals 16 residues. Losses at the gene ends were 4 bases for V and 0 bases for J; bases not matched to a gene: 2. The CDR3 loop reads CASSPGQGANTGELFF. The CDR3 DNA reads as TGCGCCAGCAGCCCGGGACAGGGGGCGAACACCGGGGAGCTGTTTTTT.

This clonotype was detected only a few times. The gene calls are TRBV20-1 and TRBJ1-1; possibly TRBD1 for D (6 bases). V was shortened by 4 bases and J by 0 bases, with 15 bases between the two germline ends. This CDR3 has 15 amino acids. CDR1 is DFQATT and CDR2 is SNEGSKA in the germline V gene (reference sequence). CDR3 residues: CSATRSDRLNTEAFF. CDR3 in DNA: TGCAGTGCTACACGATCGGACAGATTGAACACTGAAGCTTTCTTT.

The V gene is TRBV7-2, the J gene TRBJ1-5; 9 bases are a match to TRBD1. The ends lost 1 base at V and 3 bases at J; junction bases unmatched: 4. Germline assignment: CDR1 SGHTA and CDR2 FQGNSA. The CDR3 covers 16 residues. The CDR3 here is CASSLGYRGLNQPQHF. The CDR3 DNA follows: TGTGCCAGCAGCTTAGGGTACAGGGGGCTCAATCAGCCCCAGCATTTT.

J is TRBJ2-7 and V is TRBV9; D may correspond to TRBD1 or TRBD2 (6 bases each). Germline CDR1 is SGDLS and CDR2 is YYNGEE. Deletions cut 3 bases from V and 7 bases from J, with 23 bases between. The CDR3 spans 16 residues. The DNA of the CDR3 is TGTGCCAGCAGCGCTGGGGGGCGGAGGGGTGTTTGGGAGCAGTACTTC. It codes for CASSAGGRRGVWEQYF. Full variable domain (rest looked up from reference TRBV9 and TRBJ2-7): DSGVTQTPKHLITATGQRVTLRCSPRSGDLSVYWYQQSLDQGLQFLIQYYNGEERAKGNILERFSAQQFPDLHSELNLSSLELGDSALYFCASSAGGRRGVWEQYFGPGTRLTVT.

This clonotype was seen more than once but under ten times. The V and J genes are TRBV5-1 and TRBJ2-7; D is unclear. From germline, CDR1 is SGHRS and CDR2 YFSETQ. CDR3 size: 13 residues. V was cut by 4 bases and J by 6 bases, with 14 bases left in between. Here the CDR3 DNA reads TGCGCCAGCAGCCACTCCCCGGGCCGCGAGCAGTACTTC. Its protein is CASSHSPGREQYF.

Ten or more counts support this clonotype. The chain employs TRBV9 and TRBJ1-1, with D perhaps matching TRBD1 (5 bases). Germline CDR1 is SGDLS and CDR2 is YYNGEE. Trimming removed 4 bases at V and 1 base at J, with 14 bases between. The CDR3 covers 15 residues. The CDR3 DNA sequence: TGTGCCAGCAGCCCGCCGGGACGGAAGAACACTGAAGCTTTCTTT. It translates to CASSPPGRKNTEAFF.

A few counts support this clonotype. V and J are TRBV15 and TRBJ1-1; TRBD1 is a possible D gene (6 bases). The germline V and J ends were trimmed by 0 bases and 2 bases, with 10 bases remaining between them. The germline CDR1 and CDR2 sequences are LNHNV and YYDKDF (reference sequence). This CDR3 is 15 amino acids long. The CDR3 protein is CATSRDRGANTEAFF. Here the CDR3 DNA reads TGTGCCACCAGCAGAGATCGGGGGGCTAACACTGAAGCTTTCTTT.

This clonotype was observed many times. The chain joins TRBV7-6 to TRBJ1-5; D ambiguous. The CDR3 is 14 amino acids. V lost 2 bases and J lost 3, with 8 bases in between. Germline assignment: CDR1 SGHVS and CDR2 FNYEAQ. The DNA of the CDR3 is TGTGCCAGCAGCTTAACGGAATACAATCAGCCCCAGCATTTT. It translates to CASSLTEYNQPQHF.

The chain recombines TRBV4-3 with TRBJ2-3, with 11 bases identical to TRBD2. V lost 0 bases to trimming and J lost 5 bases; unmatched junction nucleotides: 4. This CDR3 has 16 amino acids. CDR1 is LGHNA, CDR2 YSLEER, per germline. Here the CDR3 DNA reads TGCGCCAGCAGCCAAGATTTAGCGGGAGGGATAGATACGCAGTATTTT. Protein: CASSQDLAGGIDTQYF.

The chain recombines TRBV9 with TRBJ2-1, with 9 nucleotides matching TRBD2. Germline V gene lookup returns CDR1 SGDLS and CDR2 YYNGEE. The junction had 2 bases not matched to a gene; V was cut back by 3 bases and J by 1 base. The CDR3 has 15 amino acids. This CDR3 reads CASSELAGSYNEQFF. Here the CDR3 DNA reads TGTGCCAGCAGCGAGCTAGCGGGGTCCTACAATGAGCAGTTCTTC.

The rearrangement links TRBV6-5 to TRBJ2-3; a weak D match, TRBD1 (6 bases). This CDR3 spans 16 amino acids. Germline V lookup: CDR1 MNHEY, CDR2 SVGAGI. Trimming cost V 0 bases and J 3 bases, with 13 bases left between them. The CDR3 DNA sequence: TGTGCCAGCAGTTACTCGAGAGGAAGGGGGACAGATACGCAGTATTTT. Translation gives CASSYSRGRGTDTQYF.